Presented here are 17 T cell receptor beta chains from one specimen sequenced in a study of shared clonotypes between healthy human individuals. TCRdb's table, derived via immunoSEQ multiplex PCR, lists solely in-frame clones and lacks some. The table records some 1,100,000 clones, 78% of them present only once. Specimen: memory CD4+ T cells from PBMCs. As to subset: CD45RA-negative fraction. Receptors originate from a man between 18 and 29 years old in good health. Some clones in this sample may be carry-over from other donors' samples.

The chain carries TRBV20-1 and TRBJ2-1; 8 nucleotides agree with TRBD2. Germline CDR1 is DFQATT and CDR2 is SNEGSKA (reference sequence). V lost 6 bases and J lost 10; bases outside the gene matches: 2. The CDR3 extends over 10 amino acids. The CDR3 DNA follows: TGCAGTGCGGGGACTAGGGAGCAGTTCTTC. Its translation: CSAGTREQFF.

The CDR3 sequence: CASSLAAGAGNTIYF. CDR3 DNA: TGCGCCAGCAGCTTGGCTGCAGGGGCTGGAAACACCATATATTTT. This chain joins TRBV5-1 and TRBJ1-3; D might be TRBD1 (6 bases). The CDR3 sequence is 15 residues long. Germline-derived CDR1 and CDR2 are SGHRS and YFSETQ. Trimming stripped 0 bases from V and 2 bases from J, with 9 bases between.

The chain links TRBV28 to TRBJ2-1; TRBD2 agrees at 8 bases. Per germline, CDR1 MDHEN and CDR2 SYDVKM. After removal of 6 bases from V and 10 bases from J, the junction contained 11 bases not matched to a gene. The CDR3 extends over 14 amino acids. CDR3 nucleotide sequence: TGTGCCAGCAGCCCCGGGGGGGCGGGAGGAGAGCAGTTCTTC. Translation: CASSPGGAGGEQFF.

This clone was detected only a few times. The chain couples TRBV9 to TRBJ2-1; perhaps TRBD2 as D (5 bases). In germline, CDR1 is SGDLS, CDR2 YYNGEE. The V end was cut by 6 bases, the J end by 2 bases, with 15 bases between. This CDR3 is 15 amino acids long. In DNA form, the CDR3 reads TGTGCCAGCAACGGGAAGAGGGAAACCTACAATGAGCAGTTCTTC. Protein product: CASNGKRETYNEQFF.

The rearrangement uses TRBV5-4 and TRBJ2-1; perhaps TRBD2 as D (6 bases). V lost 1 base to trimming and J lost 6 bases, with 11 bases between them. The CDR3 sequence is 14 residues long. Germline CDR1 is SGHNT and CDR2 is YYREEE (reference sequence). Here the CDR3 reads CASSLQRASNEQFF. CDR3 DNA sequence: TGTGCCAGCAGCTTGCAGCGGGCCTCCAATGAGCAGTTCTTC.

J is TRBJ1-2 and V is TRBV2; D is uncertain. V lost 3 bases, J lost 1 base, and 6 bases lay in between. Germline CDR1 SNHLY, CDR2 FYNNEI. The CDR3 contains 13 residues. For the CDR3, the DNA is TGTGCCAGCAGTGATGAGATTAACTATGGCTACACCTTC. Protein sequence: CASSDEINYGYTF. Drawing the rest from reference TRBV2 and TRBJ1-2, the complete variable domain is EPEVTQTPSHQVTQMGQEVILRCVPISNHLYFYWYRQILGQKVEFLVSFYNNEISEKSEIFDDQFSVERPDGSNFTLKIRSTKLEDSAMYFCASSDEINYGYTFGSGTRLTVV.

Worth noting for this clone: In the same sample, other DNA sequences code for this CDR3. CDR3 DNA sequence: TGTGCCAGCAGTGCCGGCCTCTACAATGAGCAGTTCTTC. Its protein is CASSAGLYNEQFF. The rearrangement uses TRBV6-4 and TRBJ2-1; D unclear. Trimming took 4 bases from V and 3 from J, leaving 7 bases between them. This CDR3 spans 13 amino acids. Looked up from germline, CDR1 is MRHNA and CDR2 is SNTAGT.

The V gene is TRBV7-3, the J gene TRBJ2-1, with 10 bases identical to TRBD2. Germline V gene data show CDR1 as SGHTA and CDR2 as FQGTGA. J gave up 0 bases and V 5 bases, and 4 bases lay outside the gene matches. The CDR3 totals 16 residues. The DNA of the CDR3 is TGTGCCAGCAGCACTCTAGCGGGAGTCTCCTACAATGAGCAGTTCTTC. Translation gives CASSTLAGVSYNEQFF.

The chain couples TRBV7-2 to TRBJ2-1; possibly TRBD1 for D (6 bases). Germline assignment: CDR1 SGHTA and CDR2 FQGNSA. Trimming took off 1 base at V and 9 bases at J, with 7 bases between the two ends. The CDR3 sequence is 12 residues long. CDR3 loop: CASSLVGAEQFF. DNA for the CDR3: TGTGCCAGCAGCTTAGTGGGGGCTGAGCAGTTCTTC.

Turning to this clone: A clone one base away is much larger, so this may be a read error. As DNA, the CDR3 is TGTGCCGGCAGCTTAGTGCGGACAGGGTGGTTGGATGAGCAGTTCTTC. Translation: CAGSLVRTGWLDEQFF. This chain connects TRBV7-9 to TRBJ2-1; 8 bases are a match to TRBD1. Germline CDR1 is SEHNR and CDR2 is FQNEAQ (reference sequence). This CDR3 contains 16 residues. The variable domain in full, completed from reference TRBV7-9 and TRBJ2-1, reads DTGVSQNPRHKITKRGQNVTFRCDPISEHNRLYWYRQTLGQGPEFLTYFQNEAQLEKSRLLSDRFSAERPKGSFSTLEIQRTEQGDSAMYLCAGSLVRTGWLDEQFFGPGTRLTVL.

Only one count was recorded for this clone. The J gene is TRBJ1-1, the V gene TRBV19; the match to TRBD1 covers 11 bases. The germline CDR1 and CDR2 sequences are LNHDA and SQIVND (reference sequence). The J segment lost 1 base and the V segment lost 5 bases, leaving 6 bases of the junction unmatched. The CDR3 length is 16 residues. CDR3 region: CASSFRDRGKNTEAFF. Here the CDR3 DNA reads TGTGCCAGTAGTTTCCGGGACAGGGGGAAGAACACTGAAGCTTTCTTT.

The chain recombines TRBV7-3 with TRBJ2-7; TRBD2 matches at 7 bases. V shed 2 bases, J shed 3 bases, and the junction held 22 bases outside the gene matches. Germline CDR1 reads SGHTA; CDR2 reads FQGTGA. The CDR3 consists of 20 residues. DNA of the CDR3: TGTGCCAGCAGCTTATCCTTCGGCACCTTTTCTAGCGGCCCACTCTACGAGCAGTACTTC. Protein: CASSLSFGTFSSGPLYEQYF.

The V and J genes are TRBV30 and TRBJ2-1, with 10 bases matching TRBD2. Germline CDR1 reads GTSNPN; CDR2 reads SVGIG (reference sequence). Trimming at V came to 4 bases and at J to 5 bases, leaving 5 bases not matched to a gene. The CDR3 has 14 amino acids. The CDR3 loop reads CAWTSGRRDNEQFF. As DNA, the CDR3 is TGTGCCTGGACTAGCGGGAGACGGGACAATGAGCAGTTCTTC.

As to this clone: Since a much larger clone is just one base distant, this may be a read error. CDR3 residues: CASSLVGVEQYF. In DNA form, the CDR3 reads TGTGCCAGCAGCTTAGTGGGGGTCGAGCAGTACTTC. The V gene is TRBV11-2, the J gene TRBJ2-7; the D gene could be TRBD1 or TRBD2 (5 bases each). This CDR3 comprises 12 residues. The germline V gene encodes CDR1 SGHAT and CDR2 FQNNGV. The V gene lost 1 base and the J gene lost 6 bases, with 7 bases spanning the gap.

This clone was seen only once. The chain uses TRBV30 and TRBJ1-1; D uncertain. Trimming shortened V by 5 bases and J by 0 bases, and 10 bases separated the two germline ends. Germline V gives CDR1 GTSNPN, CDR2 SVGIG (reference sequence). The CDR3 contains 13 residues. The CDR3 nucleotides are TGTGCCTGGGACGGGGATTTGAACACTGAAGCTTTCTTT. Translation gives CAWDGDLNTEAFF. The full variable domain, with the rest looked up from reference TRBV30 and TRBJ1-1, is SQTIHQWPATLVQPVGSPLSLECTVEGTSNPNLYWYRQAAGRGLQLLFYSVGIGQISSEVPQNLSASRPQDRQFILSSKKLLLSDSGFYLCAWDGDLNTEAFFGQGTRLTVV.

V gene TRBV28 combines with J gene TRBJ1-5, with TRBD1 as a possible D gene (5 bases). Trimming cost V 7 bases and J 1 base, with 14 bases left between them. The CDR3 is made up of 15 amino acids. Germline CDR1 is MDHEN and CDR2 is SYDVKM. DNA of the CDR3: TGTGCCAGCACCCTGGGGGGGTGGAGCAATCAGCCCCAGCATTTT. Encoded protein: CASTLGGWSNQPQHF.

The CDR3 bases are TGTGCCACCAGCAGCAACAAACGAACCGGGAGCTCCGTCAGGCAGTTCTTC. This gives the protein CATSSNKRTGSSVRQFF. The gene calls are TRBV15 and TRBJ2-1; TRBD2 is a possible D gene (6 bases). Looked up from germline, CDR1 is LNHNV and CDR2 is YYDKDF (reference sequence). The CDR3 is made up of 17 amino acids. Between the trimmed V and J ends, which lost 3 bases and 12 bases, there was a span of 27 bases.